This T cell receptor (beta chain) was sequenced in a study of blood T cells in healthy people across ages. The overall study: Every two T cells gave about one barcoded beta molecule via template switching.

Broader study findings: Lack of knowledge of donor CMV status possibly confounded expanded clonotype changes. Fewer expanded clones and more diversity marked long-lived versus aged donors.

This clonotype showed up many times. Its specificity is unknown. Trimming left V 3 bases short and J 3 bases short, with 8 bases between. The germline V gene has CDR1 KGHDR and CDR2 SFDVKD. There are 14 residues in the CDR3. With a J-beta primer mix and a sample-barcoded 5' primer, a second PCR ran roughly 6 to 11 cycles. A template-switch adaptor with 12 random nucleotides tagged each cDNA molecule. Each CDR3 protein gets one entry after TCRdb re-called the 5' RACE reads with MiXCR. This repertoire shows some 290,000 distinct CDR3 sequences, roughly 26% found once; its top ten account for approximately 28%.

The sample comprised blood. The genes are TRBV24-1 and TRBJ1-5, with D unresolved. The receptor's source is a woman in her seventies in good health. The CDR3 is CATSDPSLNQPQHF. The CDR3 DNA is TGTGCCACCAGTGATCCCAGCCTCAATCAGCCCCAGCATTTT.